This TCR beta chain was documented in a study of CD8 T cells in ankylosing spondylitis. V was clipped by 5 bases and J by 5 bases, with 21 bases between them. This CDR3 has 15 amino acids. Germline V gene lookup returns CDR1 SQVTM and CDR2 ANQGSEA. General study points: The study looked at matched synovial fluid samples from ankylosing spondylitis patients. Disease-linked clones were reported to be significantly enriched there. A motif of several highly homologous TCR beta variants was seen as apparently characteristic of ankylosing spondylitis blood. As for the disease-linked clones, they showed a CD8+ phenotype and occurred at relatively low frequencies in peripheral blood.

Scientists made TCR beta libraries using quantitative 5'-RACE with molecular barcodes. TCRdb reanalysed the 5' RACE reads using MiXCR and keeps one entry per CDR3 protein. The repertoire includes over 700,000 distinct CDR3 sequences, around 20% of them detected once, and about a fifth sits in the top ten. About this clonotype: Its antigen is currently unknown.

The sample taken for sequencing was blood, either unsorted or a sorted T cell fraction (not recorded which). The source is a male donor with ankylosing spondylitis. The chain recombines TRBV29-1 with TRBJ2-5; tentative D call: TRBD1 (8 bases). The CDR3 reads CSVTELDREGETQYF. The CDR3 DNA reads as TGCAGCGTTACGGAATTGGACAGGGAGGGGGAGACCCAGTACTTC. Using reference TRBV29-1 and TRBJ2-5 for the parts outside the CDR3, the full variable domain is SAVISQKPSRDICQRGTSLTIQCQVDSQVTMMFWYRQQPGQSLTLIATANQGSEATYESGFVIDKFPISRPNLTFSTLTVSNMSPEDSSIYLCSVTELDREGETQYFGPGTRLLVL.